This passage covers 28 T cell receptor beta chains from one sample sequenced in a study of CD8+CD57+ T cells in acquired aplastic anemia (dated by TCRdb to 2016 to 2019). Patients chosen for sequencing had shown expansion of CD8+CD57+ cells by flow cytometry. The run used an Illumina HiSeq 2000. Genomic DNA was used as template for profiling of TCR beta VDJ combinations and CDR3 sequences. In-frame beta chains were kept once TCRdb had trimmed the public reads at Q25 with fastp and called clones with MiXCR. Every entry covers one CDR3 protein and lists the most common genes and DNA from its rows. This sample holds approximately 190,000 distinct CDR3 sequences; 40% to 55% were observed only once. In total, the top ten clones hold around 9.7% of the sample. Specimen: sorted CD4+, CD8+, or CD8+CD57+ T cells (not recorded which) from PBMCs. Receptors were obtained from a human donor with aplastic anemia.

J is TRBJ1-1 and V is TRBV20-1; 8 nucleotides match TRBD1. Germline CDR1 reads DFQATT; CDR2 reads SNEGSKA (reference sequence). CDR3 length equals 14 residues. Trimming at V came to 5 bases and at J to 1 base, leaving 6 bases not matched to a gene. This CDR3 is CSACRDRRNTEAFF. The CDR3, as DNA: TGCAGTGCTTGTAGGGACAGGAGGAACACTGAAGCTTTCTTT.

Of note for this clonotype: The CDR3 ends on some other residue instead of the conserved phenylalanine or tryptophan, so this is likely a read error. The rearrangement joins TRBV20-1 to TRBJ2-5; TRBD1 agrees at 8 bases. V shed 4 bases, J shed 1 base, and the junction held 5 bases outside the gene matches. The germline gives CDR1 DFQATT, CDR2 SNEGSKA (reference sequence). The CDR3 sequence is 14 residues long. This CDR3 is CSATVDRVQETQYL. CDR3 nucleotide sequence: TGCAGTGCTACCGTGGACAGGGTCCAAGAGACCCAGTACCTC.

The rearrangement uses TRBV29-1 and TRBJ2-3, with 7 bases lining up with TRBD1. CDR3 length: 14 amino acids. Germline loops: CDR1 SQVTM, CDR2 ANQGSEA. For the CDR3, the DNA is TGCATCGTAAGCCGGGACAGACTCACAGATACGCAGTATTTT. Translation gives CIVSRDRLTDTQYF.

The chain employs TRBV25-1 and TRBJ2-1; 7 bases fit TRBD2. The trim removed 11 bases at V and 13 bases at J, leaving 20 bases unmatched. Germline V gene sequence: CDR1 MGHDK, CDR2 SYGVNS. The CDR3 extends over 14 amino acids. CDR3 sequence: CAWSGIGLVPPQFF. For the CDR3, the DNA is TGTGCCTGGAGTGGTATCGGACTAGTCCCCCCCCAGTTCTTC.

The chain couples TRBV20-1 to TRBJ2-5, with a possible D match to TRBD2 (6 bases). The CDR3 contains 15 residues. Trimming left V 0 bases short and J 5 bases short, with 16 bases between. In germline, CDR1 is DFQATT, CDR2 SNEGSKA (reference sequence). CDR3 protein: CSARDRASASETQYF. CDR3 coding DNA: TGCAGTGCTAGAGATCGGGCTAGCGCGTCGGAGACCCAGTACTTC.

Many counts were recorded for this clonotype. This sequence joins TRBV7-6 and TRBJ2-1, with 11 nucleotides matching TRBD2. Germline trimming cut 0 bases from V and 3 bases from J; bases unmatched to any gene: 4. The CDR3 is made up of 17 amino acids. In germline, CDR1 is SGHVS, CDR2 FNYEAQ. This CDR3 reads CASSLATGTSGYNEQFF. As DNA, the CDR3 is TGTGCCAGCAGCTTAGCGACCGGGACTAGCGGCTACAATGAGCAGTTCTTC.

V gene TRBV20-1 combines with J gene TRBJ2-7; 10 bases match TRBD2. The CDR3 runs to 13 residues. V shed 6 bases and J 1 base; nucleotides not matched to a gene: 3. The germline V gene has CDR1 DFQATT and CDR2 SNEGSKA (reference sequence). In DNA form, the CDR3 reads TGCAGTGCCCTACTAGCGGGGTCCTACGAGCAGTACTTC. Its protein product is CSALLAGSYEQYF.

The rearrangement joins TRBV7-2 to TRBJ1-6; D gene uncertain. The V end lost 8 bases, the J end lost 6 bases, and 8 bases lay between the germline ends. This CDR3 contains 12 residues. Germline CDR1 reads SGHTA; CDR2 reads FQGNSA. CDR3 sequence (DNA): TGTGCCAGCGCGGGGTCTAATTCACCCCTCCACTTT. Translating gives CASAGSNSPLHF.

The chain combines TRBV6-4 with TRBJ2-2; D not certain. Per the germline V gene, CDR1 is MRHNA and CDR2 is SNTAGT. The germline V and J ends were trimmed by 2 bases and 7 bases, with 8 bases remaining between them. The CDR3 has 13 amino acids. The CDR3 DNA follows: TGTGCCAGCAGTGACGGCGGCGGCGGGGAGCTGTTTTTT. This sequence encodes CASSDGGGGELFF.

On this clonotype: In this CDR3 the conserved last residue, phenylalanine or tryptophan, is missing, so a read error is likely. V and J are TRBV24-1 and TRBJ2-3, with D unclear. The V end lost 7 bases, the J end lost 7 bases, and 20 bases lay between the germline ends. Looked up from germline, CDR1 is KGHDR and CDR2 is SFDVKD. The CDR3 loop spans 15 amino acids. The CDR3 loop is CATSHPDAVLNTQYC. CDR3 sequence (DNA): TGTGCCACCAGCCACCCTGACGCCGTACTAAATACGCAGTATTGT.

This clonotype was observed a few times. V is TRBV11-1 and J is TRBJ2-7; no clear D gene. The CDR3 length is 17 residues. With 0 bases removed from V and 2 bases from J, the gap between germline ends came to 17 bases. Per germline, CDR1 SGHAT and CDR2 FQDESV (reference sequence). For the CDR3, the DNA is TGTGCCAGCAGCTTAGCTCCGGTAGGGAATACCGCCTACGAGCAGTACTTC. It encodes CASSLAPVGNTAYEQYF.

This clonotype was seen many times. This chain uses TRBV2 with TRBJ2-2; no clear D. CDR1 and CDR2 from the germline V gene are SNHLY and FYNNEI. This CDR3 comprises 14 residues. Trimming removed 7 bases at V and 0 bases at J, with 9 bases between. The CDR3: CASKDRANTGELFF. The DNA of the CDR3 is TGTGCCAGCAAAGATAGGGCGAACACCGGGGAGCTGTTTTTT.

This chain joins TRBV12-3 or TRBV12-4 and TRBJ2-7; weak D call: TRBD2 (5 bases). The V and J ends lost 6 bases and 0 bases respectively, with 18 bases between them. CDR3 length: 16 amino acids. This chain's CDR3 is CASRPTGSRSSYEQYF. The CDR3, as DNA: TGTGCCAGCAGGCCCACGGGATCGAGGAGCTCCTACGAGCAGTACTTC.

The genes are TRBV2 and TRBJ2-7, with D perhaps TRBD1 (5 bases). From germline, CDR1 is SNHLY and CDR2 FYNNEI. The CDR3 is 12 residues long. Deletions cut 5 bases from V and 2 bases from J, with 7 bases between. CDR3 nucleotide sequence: TGTGCCAGCAGTTCAGGGACCTACGAGCAGTACTTC. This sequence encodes CASSSGTYEQYF.

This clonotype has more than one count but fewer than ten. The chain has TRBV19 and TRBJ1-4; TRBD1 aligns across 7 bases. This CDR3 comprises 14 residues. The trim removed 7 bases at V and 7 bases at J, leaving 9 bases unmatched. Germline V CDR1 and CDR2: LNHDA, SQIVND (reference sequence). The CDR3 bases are TGTGCCAGTACCCAGGGGGGGCGCGGTGAAAAACTGTTTTTT. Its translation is CASTQGGRGEKLFF.

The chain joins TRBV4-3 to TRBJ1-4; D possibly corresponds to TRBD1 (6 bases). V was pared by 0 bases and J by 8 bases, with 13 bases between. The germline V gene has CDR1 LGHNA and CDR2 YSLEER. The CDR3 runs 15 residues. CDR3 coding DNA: TGCGCCAGCAGCCAAGATCTACAGGGTGGGGAAAAACTGTTTTTT. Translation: CASSQDLQGGEKLFF.

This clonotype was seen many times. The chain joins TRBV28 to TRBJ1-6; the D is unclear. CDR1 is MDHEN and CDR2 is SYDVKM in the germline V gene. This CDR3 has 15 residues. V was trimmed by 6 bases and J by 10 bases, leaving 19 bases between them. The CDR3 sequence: CASRADLTAGSPLHF. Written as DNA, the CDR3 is TGTGCCAGCAGGGCGGACCTAACGGCGGGATCACCCCTCCACTTT.

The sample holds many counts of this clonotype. The DNA for the CDR3 is TGTGCCAGCAGCTTAGGTCTCCCGACTAGCTACGAGCAGTACTTC. Protein: CASSLGLPTSYEQYF. The V call is TRBV11-2, the J call TRBJ2-7; tentatively, D is TRBD2 (6 bases). Trimming shortened V by 1 base and J by 3 bases, and 13 bases separated the two germline ends. The CDR3 covers 15 residues. Germline V gene data show CDR1 as SGHAT and CDR2 as FQNNGV.

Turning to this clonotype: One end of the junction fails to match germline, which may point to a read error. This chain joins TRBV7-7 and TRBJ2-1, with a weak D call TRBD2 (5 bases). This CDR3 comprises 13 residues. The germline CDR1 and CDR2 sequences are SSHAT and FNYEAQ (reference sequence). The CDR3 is CASSRRRNNEQFF. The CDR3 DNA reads TGTGCTAGCAGCCGGAGGAGAAACAATGAGCAGTTCTTC.

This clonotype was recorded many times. CDR3 protein: CASSVAPATNEKLFF. CDR3 sequence (DNA): TGTGCCAGCAGCGTAGCACCGGCAACTAATGAAAAACTGTTTTTT. V and J are TRBV9 and TRBJ1-4; D gene uncertain. This CDR3 contains 15 residues. V was trimmed by 0 bases and J by 0 bases, leaving 6 bases between them. Germline CDR1 and CDR2: SGDLS and YYNGEE. The entire variable domain, with the rest obtained from reference TRBV9 and TRBJ1-4, is as follows: DSGVTQTPKHLITATGQRVTLRCSPRSGDLSVYWYQQSLDQGLQFLIQYYNGEERAKGNILERFSAQQFPDLHSELNLSSLELGDSALYFCASSVAPATNEKLFFGSGTQLSVL.

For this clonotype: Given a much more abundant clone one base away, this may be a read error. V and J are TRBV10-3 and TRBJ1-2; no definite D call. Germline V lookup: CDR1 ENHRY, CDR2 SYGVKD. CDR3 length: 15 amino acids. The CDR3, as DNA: TGTGCCAGCAGGATAACATCCAGCCCTAACTATGGCTACGCCTTC. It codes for CASRITSSPNYGYAF.

CDR3: CASSTRDSSYEQYF. As DNA, the CDR3 is TGTGCCAGTAGTACCCGGGACAGTTCCTACGAGCAGTACTTC. The chain joins TRBV19 to TRBJ2-7, with 7 bases fitting TRBD1. Trimming cost V 4 bases and J 1 base; bases outside gene matches: 4. Germline loops: CDR1 LNHDA, CDR2 SQIVND (reference sequence). There are 14 residues in the CDR3. Full variable domain (rest looked up from reference TRBV19 and TRBJ2-7): DGGITQSPKYLFRKEGQNVTLSCEQNLNHDAMYWYRQDPGQGLRLIYYSQIVNDFQKGDIAEGYSVSREKKESFPLTVTSAQKNPTAFYLCASSTRDSSYEQYFGPGTRLTVT.

CDR3: CARGLAGYNEQFF. As DNA, the CDR3 is TGTGCCAGGGGACTAGCGGGGTACAATGAGCAGTTCTTC. V and J are TRBV2 and TRBJ2-1; 13 bases map to TRBD2. The CDR3 covers 13 residues. J lost 4 bases, V lost 9 bases, and 0 bases had no gene match. The germline V gene has CDR1 SNHLY and CDR2 FYNNEI.

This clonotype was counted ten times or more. CDR3 in amino acids: CASISEGNVGNQPQHF. CDR3 bases: TGTGCCAGCATCAGCGAGGGGAATGTGGGCAATCAGCCCCAGCATTTT. V and J are TRBV6-1 and TRBJ1-5; possibly TRBD1 for D (5 bases). V lost 7 bases, J lost 2 bases, and 18 bases lay in between. This CDR3 is built from 16 residues. Germline values: CDR1 MNHNS, CDR2 SASEGT.

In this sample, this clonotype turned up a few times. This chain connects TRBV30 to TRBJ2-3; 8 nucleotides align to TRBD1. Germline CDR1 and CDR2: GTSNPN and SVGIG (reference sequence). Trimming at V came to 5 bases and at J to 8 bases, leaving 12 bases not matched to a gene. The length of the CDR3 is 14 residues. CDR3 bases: TGTGCCTGGGGTACCGCAGGGGGCGCGGGTACGCAGTATTTT. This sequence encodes CAWGTAGGAGTQYF.

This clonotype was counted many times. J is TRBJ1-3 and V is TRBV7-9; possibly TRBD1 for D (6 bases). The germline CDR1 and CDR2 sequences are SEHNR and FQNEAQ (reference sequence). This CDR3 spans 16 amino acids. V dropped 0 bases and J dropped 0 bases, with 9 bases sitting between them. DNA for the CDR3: TGTGCCAGCAGCTTAGCGGGGGGCCGCTCTGGAAACACCATATATTTT. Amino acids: CASSLAGGRSGNTIYF.

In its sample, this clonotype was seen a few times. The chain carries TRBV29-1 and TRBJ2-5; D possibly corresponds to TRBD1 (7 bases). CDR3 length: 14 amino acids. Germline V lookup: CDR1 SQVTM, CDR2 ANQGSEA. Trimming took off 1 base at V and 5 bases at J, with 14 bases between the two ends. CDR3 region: CSVEGQGGRETQYF. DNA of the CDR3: TGCAGCGTTGAAGGACAGGGAGGAAGGGAGACCCAGTACTTC.

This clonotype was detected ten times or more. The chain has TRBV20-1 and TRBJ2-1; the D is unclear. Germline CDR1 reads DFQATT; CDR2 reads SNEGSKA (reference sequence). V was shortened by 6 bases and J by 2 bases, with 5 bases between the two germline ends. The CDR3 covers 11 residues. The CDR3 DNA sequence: TGCAGTGCCATGACCTACAATGAGCAGTTCTTC. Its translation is CSAMTYNEQFF.